This T cell receptor (beta chain) is drawn from a study of cytomegalovirus exposure and HLA in healthy donors. Study summary: Out of 398 genotyped donors, approximately 84% belonged to the Caucasian-associated ancestry cluster. Study-wide points: Rarity marked most TCR sequences, yet some public TCRs occurred in many donors. Later analysis demonstrated an association between a missense DCLRE1C variant and TCR beta V- and J-gene trimming. Specific recognition of CMV antigens was confirmed in vitro for a few chains (all CMV-associated).

V lost 5 bases, J lost 11 bases, and 24 bases lay in between. In germline, CDR1 is MNHEY, CDR2 SVGAGI. The CDR3 extends over 15 amino acids. Primers included in the PCR were 60 Vbeta and 13 Jbeta primers. Measured with immunoSEQ multiplex PCR; TCRdb has only the in-frame clones, and not every one. The sample contains roughly 80,000 clones, around 75% of which appear only once. As for this clone: Antigen specificity is unknown.

Sample: PBMCs. This chain links TRBV6-5 with TRBJ1-1; tentative D call: TRBD1 (5 bases). This receptor was identified in a woman aged 40 to 50 in good health and CMV-seronegative. CDR3: CASSPNTGTPIGAFF. For the CDR3, the DNA is TGTGCCAGCAGTCCCAACACGGGGACTCCGATTGGGGCTTTCTTT.